A single sample gave rise to the 11 T cell receptor beta chains below, sequenced in a study of cytomegalovirus exposure and HLA in healthy donors (TCRdb year 2017). The method was the immunoSEQ multiplex PCR assay. TCRdb limited this immuneACCESS table to in-frame rearrangements with V and J called. A share of clones is missing; checked studies link under half to unresolved V genes, and the rest is unexplained. For this sample there are some 90,000 clones; about 96% appear just once. The ten largest clones add up to 0.6% to 0.95% of the sample. Sequences were obtained from PBMCs. The receptor set was obtained from a man aged 18-30 years in good health and CMV-seronegative.

The rearrangement joins TRBV12-5 to TRBJ2-1, with 7 positions matching TRBD2. Germline CDR1 is LGHNT and CDR2 is FRNRAP. This CDR3 is 13 amino acids long. J gave up 5 bases and V 5 bases, and 3 bases lay outside the gene matches. CDR3 nucleotide sequence: TGTGCTAGTGGTCTAGCGGACCACAATGAGCAGTTCTTC. Its translation: CASGLADHNEQFF.

The chain recombines TRBV7-9 with TRBJ2-1; 9 nucleotides line up with TRBD2. Germline-derived CDR1 and CDR2 are SEHNR and FQNEAQ (reference sequence). Trimming removed 5 bases from V and 6 bases from J; junction bases left unmatched: 8. The CDR3 is made up of 15 amino acids. CDR3 region: CASSPPLAGPNEQFF. In DNA form, the CDR3 reads TGTGCCAGCAGCCCCCCGCTAGCGGGACCCAATGAGCAGTTCTTC.

V is TRBV6-1 and J is TRBJ2-1; a possible D gene is TRBD1 (5 bases). Germline lookup yields CDR1 MNHNS and CDR2 SASEGT. The CDR3 contains 14 residues. The ends were cut back, 7 bases at V and 6 bases at J, with 16 bases in the middle. The CDR3 reads CASTRLQDANEQFF. The DNA of the CDR3 is TGTGCCAGCACACGGTTACAGGACGCCAATGAGCAGTTCTTC.

This clone was found once. The rearrangement uses TRBV6-5 and TRBJ1-3; D is possibly TRBD1 (5 bases). Trimming stripped 9 bases from V and 0 bases from J, with 12 bases between. The CDR3 totals 14 residues. The V gene's germline CDR1 is MNHEY and CDR2 SVGAGI. In nucleotides, the CDR3 is TGTGCCAGTTATAGGGGCTACTCTGGAAACACCATATATTTT. Its protein is CASYRGYSGNTIYF.

CDR3 sequence: CASSWQTNTEAFF. CDR3 nucleotides: TGTGCCAGCAGTTGGCAAACGAACACTGAAGCTTTCTTT. The V and J genes are TRBV27 and TRBJ1-1; no clear D. Germline loops: CDR1 MNHEY, CDR2 SMNVEV (reference sequence). The CDR3 is 13 residues long. Between the trimmed V and J ends, which lost 4 bases and 1 base, there was a span of 7 bases.

The rearrangement uses TRBV30 and TRBJ2-2; TRBD1 agrees at 7 bases. Germline V CDR1 and CDR2: GTSNPN, SVGIG (reference sequence). The CDR3 runs to 16 residues. CDR3 amino acids: CKQWGQGVCNTGELFF. In DNA, the CDR3 is TGTAAACAATGGGGCCAGGGGGTTTGCAACACCGGGGAGCTGTTTTTT.

The chain links TRBV6-5 to TRBJ2-6, with D perhaps matching TRBD1 (6 bases). Germline CDR1 MNHEY, CDR2 SVGAGI. The CDR3 sequence is 16 residues long. Trimming left V 2 bases short and J 2 bases short, with 10 bases between. CDR3 nucleotide sequence: TGTGCCAGCAGTTACGAAGGGGGAACTGGGGCCAACGTCCTGACTTTC. Translation gives CASSYEGGTGANVLTF.

This clone was observed a few times. The chain employs TRBV6-5 and TRBJ1-2, with TRBD1 identical over 7 bases. The trim removed 4 bases at V and 8 bases at J, leaving 7 bases unmatched. CDR1 is MNHEY, CDR2 SVGAGI, per germline. This CDR3 region has 13 residues. The CDR3 is CASSSGRDRGYTF. The DNA of the CDR3 is TGTGCCAGCAGTTCCGGCCGGGACAGAGGCTACACCTTC.

This chain uses TRBV9 with TRBJ2-3; tentative D call: TRBD2 (5 bases). The CDR3 covers 15 residues. Germline V gene data show CDR1 as SGDLS and CDR2 as YYNGEE. Trimming cost V 3 bases and J 7 bases, with 18 bases left between them. The chain's CDR3 is CASSGGFASLNTQYF. In nucleotides, the CDR3 is TGTGCCAGCAGCGGCGGTTTTGCTAGCTTAAATACGCAGTATTTT.

J is TRBJ1-1 and V is TRBV7-2; no clear D. There are 11 residues in the CDR3. Trimming cost V 5 bases and J 11 bases, with 12 bases left between them. CDR1 and CDR2 (germline): SGHTA, FQGNSA. As DNA, the CDR3 is TGTGCCAGCAGCCTCCAGGATCGGGCTTTCTTT. Its protein is CASSLQDRAFF.

The gene calls are TRBV25-1 and TRBJ2-7; the D gene is possibly TRBD2 (6 bases). In germline, CDR1 is MGHDK, CDR2 SYGVNS. The CDR3 length is 15 residues. Trimming took off 6 bases at V and 4 bases at J, with 19 bases between the two ends. CDR3 sequence (DNA): TGTGCCAGCAGGGTAGGGGAACGGGAGACGTACGAGCAGTACTTC. This gives the protein CASRVGERETYEQYF.